A selection of T cell receptor beta chains follows, all from one sample in a study of blood T cell repertoires in COVID-19. Profiling relied on immunoSEQ multiplex PCR, and the TCRdb table lists in-frame clones only, not all of them. The data hold around 300,000 clones, with under 90% observed a single time. The source material was peripheral blood. The receptors come from a woman aged 40 to 50 who had recovered from COVID-19. The CDR3 runs from the conserved cysteine through the conserved F or W. A D gene is named only where the DNA matches it firmly. Not every row has a clone size; where given, it reads once, few, many or a size class.

clone_size j_call d_call v_call cdr3_nt cdr3_aa
many TRBJ2-1 TRBD2 TRBV3-1/TRBV3-2 TGTGCCAGCAGCCAAGATGCTGTGGGAGGGTACAATGAGCAGTTCTTC CASSQDAVGGYNEQFF
- TRBJ2-1 TRBD2 TRBV15 TGTGCCACGCGTAGCGGGAGTCTTTATGAGCAGTTCTTC CATRSGSLYEQFF
- TRBJ2-4 TRBD2 TRBV10-3 TGTGCCATCAGTGAGTCTTGGGAGGGCAAAAACATTCAGTACTTC CAISESWEGKNIQYF
- TRBJ1-5 - TRBV11-2 TGTGCCAGCAGCTGGGGGGAATATCAGCCCCAGCATTTT CASSWGEYQPQHF
- TRBJ2-5 TRBD1 TRBV29-1 TGCAGCGTAGATGGACAGGGGCCACGGGAGACCCAGTACTTC CSVDGQGPRETQYF
- TRBJ1-5 TRBD1 TRBV7-8 TGTGCCAGCAGCTCGACAGGGTTAAGGGCCCAGCATTTT CASSSTGLRAQHF
- TRBJ1-1 TRBD1 TRBV18 TGTGCCAGCTCACCAATGCCAGGGGGCGGCAACACTGAAGCTTTCTTT CASSPMPGGGNTEAFF
- TRBJ2-1 TRBD2 TRBV19 TGTGCCAGTAGTCGACCGGGACTAGCAGAAAACTACAATGAGCAGTTCTTC CASSRPGLAENYNEQFF
few TRBJ2-7 TRBD1 TRBV18 TGTGCCAGCTCACCCCCGGGACAGGGGAGCTCCTACGAGCAGTACTTC CASSPPGQGSSYEQYF
once TRBJ1-2 - TRBV18 TGTGCCAGCTCACCGGAGGAGGGCTATGGCTACACCTTC CASSPEEGYGYTF
few TRBJ1-5 - TRBV6-1 TGTGCCAGCAGTGATGGTGGCGGGCAGCCCCAGCATTTT CASSDGGGQPQHF
- TRBJ1-4 TRBD1 TRBV7-9 TGTGCCAGCAGCCGACAGGGGGCGAATGTTGAAAAACTGTTTTTT CASSRQGANVEKLFF
- TRBJ2-5 TRBD2 TRBV7-2 TGTGCCAGCAGTACCGGGACTATCCAAGAGACCCAGTACTTC CASSTGTIQETQYF